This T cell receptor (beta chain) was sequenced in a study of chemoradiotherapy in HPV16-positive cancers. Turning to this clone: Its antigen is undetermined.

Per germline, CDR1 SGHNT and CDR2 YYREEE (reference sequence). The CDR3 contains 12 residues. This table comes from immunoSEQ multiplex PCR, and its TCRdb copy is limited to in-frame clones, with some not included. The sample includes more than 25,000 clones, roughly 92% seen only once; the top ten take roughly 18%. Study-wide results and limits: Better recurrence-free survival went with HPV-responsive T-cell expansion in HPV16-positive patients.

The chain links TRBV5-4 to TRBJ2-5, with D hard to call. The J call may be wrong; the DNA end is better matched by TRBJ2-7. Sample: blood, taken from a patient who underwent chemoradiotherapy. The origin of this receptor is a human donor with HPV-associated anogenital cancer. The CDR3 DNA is TGTGCCAGCAGCTTTCTGGGCTCCGAGCAGTACTTC. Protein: CASSFLGSEQYF.